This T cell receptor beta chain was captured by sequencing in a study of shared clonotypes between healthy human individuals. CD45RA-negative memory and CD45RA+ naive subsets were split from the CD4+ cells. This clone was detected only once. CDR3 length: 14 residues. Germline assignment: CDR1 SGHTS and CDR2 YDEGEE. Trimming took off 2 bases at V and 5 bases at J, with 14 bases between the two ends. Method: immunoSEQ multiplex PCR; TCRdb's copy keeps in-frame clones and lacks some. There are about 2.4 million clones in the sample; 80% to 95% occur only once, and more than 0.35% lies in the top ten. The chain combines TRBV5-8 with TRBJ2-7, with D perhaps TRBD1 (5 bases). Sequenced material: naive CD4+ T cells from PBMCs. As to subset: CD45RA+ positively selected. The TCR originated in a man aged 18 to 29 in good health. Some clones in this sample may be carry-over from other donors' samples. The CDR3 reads CASSFRTRRNEQYF. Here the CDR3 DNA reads TGTGCCAGCAGCTTCAGGACACGCCGGAACGAGCAGTACTTC. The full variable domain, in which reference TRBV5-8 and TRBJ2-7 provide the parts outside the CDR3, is EAGVTQSPTHLIKTRGQQATLRCSPISGHTSVYWYQQALGLGLQFLLWYDEGEERNRGNFPPRFSGRQFPNYSSELNVNALELEDSALYLCASSFRTRRNEQYFGPGTRLTVT.